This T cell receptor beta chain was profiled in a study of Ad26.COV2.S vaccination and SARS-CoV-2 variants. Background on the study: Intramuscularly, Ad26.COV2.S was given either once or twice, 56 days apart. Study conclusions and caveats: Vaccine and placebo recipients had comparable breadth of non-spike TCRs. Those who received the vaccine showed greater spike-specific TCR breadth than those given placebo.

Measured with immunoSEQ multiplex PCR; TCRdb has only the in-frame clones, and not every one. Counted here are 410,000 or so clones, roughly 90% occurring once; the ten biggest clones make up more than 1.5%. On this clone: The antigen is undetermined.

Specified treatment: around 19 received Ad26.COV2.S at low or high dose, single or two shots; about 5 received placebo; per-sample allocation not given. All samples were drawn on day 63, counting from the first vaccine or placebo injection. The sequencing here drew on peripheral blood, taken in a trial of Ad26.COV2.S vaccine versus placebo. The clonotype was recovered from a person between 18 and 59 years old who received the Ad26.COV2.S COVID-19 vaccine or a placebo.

CDR3 DNA: TGTGCCAGCAGCGTAGCCCCGACTAGCGGGCTGAGCTCCTACAATGAGCAGTTCTTC. It encodes CASSVAPTSGLSSYNEQFF. The genes are TRBV9 and TRBJ2-1; 10 bases agree with TRBD2. The germline gives CDR1 SGDLS, CDR2 YYNGEE. J was trimmed by 0 bases and V by 0 bases; bases with no gene match: 9. This CDR3 has 19 amino acids.